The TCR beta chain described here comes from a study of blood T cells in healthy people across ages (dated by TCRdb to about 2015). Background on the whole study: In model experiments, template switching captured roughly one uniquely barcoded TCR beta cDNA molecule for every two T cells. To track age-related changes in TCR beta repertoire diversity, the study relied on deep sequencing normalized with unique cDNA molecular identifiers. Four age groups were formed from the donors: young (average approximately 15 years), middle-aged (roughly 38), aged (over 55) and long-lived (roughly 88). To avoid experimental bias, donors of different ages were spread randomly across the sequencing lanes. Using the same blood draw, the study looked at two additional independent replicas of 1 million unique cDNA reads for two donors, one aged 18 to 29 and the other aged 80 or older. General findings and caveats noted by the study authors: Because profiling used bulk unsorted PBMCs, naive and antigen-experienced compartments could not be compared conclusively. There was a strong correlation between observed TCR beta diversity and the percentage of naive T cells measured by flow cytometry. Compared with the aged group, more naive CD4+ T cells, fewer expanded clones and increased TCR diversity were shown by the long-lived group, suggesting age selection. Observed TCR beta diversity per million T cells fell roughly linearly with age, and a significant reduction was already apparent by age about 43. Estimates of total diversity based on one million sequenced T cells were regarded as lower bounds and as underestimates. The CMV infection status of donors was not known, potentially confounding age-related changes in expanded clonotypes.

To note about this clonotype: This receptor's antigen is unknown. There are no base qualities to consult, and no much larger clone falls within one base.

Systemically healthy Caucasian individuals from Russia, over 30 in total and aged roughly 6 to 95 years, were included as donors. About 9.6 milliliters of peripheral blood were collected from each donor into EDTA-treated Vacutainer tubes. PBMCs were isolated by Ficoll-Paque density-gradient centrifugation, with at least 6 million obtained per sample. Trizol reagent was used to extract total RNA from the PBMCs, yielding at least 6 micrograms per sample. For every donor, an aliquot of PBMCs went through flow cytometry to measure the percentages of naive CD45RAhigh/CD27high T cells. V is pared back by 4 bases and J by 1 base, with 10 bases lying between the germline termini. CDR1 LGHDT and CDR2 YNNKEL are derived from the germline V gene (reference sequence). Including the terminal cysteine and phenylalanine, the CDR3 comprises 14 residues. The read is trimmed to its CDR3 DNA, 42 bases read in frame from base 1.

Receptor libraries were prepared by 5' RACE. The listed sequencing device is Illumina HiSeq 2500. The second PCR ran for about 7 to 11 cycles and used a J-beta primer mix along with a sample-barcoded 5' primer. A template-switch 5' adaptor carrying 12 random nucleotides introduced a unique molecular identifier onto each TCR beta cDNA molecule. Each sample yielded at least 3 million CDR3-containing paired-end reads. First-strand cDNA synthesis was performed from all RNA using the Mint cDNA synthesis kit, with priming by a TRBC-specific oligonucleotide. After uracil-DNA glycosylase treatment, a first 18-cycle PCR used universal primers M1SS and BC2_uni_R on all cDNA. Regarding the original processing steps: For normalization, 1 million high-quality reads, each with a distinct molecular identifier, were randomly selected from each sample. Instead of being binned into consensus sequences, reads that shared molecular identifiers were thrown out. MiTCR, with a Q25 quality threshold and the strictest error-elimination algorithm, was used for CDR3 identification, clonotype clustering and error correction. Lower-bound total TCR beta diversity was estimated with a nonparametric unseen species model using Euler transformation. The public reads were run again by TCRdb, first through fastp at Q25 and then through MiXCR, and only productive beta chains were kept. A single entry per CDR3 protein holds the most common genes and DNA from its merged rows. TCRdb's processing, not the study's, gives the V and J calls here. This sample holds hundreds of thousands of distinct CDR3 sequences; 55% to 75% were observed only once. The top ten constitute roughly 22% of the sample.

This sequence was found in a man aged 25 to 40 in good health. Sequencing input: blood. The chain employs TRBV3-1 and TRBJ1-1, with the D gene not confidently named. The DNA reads TGTGCCAGCAGCCCCATCGTAAAGAACACTGAAGCTTTCTTT. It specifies CASSPIVKNTEAFF.